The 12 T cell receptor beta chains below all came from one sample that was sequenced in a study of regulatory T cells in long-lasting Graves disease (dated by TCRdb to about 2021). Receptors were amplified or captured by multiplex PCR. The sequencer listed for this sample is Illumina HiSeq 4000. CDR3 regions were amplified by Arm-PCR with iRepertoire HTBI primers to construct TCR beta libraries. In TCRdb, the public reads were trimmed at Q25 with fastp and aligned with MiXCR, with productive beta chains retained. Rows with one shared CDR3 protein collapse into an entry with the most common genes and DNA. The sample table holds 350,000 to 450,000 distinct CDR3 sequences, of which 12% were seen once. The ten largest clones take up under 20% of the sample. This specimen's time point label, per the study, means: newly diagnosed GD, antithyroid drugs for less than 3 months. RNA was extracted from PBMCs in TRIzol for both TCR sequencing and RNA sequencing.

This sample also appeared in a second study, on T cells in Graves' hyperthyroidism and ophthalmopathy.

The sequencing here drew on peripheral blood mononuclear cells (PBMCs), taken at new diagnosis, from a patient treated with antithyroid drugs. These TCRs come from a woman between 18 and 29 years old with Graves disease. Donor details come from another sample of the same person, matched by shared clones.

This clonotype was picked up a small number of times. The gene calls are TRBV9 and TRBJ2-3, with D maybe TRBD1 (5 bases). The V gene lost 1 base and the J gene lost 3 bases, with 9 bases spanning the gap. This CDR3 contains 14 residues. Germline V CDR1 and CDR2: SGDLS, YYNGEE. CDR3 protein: CASSVQGTTDTQYF. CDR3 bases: TGTGCCAGCAGCGTACAGGGAACGACAGATACGCAGTATTTT.

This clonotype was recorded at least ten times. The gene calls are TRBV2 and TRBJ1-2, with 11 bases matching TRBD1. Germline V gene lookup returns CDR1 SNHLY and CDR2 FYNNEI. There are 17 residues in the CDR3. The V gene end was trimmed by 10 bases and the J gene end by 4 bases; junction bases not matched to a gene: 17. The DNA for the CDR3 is TGTGCCACCCCCCGGCCGGGACAGGGGGTCCCTGGCTATGGCTACACCTTC. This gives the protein CATPRPGQGVPGYGYTF.

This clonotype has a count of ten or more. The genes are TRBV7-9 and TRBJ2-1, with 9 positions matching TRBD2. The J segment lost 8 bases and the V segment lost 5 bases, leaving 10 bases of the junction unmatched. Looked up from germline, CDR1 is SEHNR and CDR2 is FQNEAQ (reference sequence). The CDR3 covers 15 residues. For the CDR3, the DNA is TGTGCCAGCAGCCCCCTGCGGGGGGGCTTCCATGAGCAGTTCTTC. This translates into CASSPLRGGFHEQFF.

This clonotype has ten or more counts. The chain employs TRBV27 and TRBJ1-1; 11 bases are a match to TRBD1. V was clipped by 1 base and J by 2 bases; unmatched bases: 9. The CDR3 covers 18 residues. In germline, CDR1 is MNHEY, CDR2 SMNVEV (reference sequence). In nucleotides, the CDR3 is TGTGCCAGCAGTTTATACAGGGGACAGGGGGTTGGAAACACTGAAGCTTTCTTT. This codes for CASSLYRGQGVGNTEAFF.

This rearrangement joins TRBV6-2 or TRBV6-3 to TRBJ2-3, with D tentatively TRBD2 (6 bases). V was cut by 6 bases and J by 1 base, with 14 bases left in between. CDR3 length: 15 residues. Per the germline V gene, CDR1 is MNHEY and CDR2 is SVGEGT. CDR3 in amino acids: CASSTWGEGTDTQYF. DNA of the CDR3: TGTGCCAGCAGCACCTGGGGGGAGGGCACAGATACGCAGTATTTT.

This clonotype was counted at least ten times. The DNA for the CDR3 is TGTGCCAGCAGCTTAGACAGGGATTTGTACCAGCAGTACGTC. This gives the protein CASSLDRDLYQQYV. The V call is TRBV7-2, the J call TRBJ2-7; D is perhaps TRBD1 (6 bases). This CDR3 comprises 14 residues. CDR1 is SGHTA, CDR2 FQGNSA, per germline. Between the trimmed V and J ends, which lost 1 base and 8 bases, there was a span of 15 bases.

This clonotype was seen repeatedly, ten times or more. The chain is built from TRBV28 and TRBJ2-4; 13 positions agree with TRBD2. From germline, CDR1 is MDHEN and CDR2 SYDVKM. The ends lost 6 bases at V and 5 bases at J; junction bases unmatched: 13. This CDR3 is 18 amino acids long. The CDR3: CASRIRTSGRLRENIQYF. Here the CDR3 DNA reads TGTGCCAGCAGAATACGGACTAGCGGGAGATTGCGGGAAAACATTCAGTACTTC.

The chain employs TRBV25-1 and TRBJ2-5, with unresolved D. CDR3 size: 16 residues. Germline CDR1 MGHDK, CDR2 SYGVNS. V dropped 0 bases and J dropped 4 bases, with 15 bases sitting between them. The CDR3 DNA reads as TGTGCCAGCAGTGAATATGAGACACTAAAGGGAGAGACCCAGTACTTC. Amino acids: CASSEYETLKGETQYF.

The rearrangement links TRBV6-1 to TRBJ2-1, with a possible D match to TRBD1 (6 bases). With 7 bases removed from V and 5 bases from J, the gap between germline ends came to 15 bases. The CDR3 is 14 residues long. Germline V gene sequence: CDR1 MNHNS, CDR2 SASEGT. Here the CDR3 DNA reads TGTGCCAGCACCTCGCTCCAGGGGAACAATGAGCAGTTCTTC. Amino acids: CASTSLQGNNEQFF.

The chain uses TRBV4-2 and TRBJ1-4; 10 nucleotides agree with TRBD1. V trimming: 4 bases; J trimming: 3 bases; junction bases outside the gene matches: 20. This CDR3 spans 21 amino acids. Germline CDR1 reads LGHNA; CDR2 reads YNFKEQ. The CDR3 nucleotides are TGTGCCAGCAGCCCACACCCCGCAACCGTGGGGACAGGGGTGGCTAATGAAAAACTGTTTTTT. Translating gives CASSPHPATVGTGVANEKLFF.

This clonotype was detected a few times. The DNA of the CDR3 is TGTGCCAGCAGTTTCCAGGGGGCCAGTGGAAACACCATATATTTT. It translates to CASSFQGASGNTIYF. V usage is TRBV12-3 or TRBV12-4 and J usage is TRBJ1-3; 8 positions match TRBD1. The CDR3 covers 15 residues. The junction had 4 bases not matched to a gene; V was cut back by 3 bases and J by 3 bases.

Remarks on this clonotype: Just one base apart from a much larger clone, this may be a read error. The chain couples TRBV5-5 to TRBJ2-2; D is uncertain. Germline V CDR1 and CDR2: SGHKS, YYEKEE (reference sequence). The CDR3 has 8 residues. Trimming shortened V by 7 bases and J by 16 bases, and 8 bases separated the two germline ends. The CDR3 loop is CASDGPFF. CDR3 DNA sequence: TGTGCCAGCGATGGGCCGTTTTTT.